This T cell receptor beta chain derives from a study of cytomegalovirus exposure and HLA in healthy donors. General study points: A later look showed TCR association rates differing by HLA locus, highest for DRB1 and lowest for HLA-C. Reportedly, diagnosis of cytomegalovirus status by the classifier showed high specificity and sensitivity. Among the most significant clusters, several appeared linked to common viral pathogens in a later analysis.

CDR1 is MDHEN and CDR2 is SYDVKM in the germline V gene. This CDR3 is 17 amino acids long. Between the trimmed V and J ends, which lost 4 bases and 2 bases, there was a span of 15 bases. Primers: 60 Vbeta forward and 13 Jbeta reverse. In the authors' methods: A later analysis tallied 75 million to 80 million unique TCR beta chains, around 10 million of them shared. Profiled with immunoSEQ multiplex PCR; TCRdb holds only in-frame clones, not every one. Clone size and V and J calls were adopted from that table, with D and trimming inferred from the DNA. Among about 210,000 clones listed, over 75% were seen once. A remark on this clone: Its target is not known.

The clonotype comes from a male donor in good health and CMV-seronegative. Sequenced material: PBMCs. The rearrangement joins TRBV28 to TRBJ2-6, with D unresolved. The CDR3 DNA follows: TGTGCCAGCAGTTCTCAACTGAAATCACCTGGGGCCAACGTCCTGACTTTC. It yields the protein CASSSQLKSPGANVLTF.